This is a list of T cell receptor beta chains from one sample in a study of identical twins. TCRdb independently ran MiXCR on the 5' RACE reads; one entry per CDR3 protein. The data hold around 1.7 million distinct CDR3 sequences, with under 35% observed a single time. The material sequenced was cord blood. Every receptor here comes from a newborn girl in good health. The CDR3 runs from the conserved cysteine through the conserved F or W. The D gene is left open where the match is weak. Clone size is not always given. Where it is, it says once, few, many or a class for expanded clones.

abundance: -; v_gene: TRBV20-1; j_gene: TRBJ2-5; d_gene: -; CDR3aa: CSAPTTTPRETQYF; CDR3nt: TGCAGTGCACCCACAACGACCCCTAGGGAGACCCAGTACTTC
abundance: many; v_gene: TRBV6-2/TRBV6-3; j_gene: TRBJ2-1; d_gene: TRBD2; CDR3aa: CASSYVPISGTTNEQFF; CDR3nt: TGTGCCAGCAGTTACGTCCCAATTAGCGGGACTACAAATGAGCAGTTCTTC
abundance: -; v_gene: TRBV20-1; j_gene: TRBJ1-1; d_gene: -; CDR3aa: CSAPGVRGEAFF; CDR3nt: TGCAGTGCCCCAGGAGTCCGTGGTGAAGCTTTCTTT
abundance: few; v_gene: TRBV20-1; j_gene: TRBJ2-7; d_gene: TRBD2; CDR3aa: CSARTSGSEQYF; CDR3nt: TGCAGTGCTCGGACTAGCGGGAGTGAGCAGTACTTC
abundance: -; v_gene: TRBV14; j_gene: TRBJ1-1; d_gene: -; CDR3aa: CASSPGAPNTEAFF; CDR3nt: TGTGCCAGCAGCCCTGGGGCCCCGAACACTGAAGCTTTCTTT
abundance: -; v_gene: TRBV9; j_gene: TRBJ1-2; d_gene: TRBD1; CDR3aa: CASSVSGTGSNYGYTF; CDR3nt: TGTGCCAGCAGCGTATCGGGGACAGGGTCGAACTATGGCTACACCTTC
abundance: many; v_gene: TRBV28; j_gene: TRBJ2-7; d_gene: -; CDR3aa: CASSLARAFYEQYF; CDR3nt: TGTGCCAGCAGTTTGGCCAGGGCCTTCTACGAGCAGTACTTC
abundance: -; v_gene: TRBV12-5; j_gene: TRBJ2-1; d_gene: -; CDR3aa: CASANGRGNEQFF; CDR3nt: TGTGCTAGTGCCAACGGACGGGGCAATGAGCAGTTCTTC
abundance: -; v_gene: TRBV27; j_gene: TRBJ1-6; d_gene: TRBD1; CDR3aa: CASTPGQGAWNSPLHF; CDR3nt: TGTGCCAGCACCCCGGGACAGGGGGCTTGGAATTCACCCCTCCACTTT
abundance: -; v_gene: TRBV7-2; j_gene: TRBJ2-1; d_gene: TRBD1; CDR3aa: CASSLGQARRNEQFF; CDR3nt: TGTGCCAGCAGCTTGGGACAGGCAAGGAGGAATGAGCAGTTCTTC